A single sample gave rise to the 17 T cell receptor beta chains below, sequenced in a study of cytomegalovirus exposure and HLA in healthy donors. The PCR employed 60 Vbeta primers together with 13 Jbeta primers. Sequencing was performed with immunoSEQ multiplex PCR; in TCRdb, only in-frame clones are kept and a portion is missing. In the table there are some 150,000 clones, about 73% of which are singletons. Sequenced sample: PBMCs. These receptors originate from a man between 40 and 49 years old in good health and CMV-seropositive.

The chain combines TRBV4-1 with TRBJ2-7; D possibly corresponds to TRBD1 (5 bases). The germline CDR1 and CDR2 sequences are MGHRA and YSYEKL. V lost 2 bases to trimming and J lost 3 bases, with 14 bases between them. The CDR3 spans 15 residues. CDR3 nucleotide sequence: TGCGCCAGCAGCCAACCAGGGCCGGGCAACTACGAGCAGTACTTC. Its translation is CASSQPGPGNYEQYF.

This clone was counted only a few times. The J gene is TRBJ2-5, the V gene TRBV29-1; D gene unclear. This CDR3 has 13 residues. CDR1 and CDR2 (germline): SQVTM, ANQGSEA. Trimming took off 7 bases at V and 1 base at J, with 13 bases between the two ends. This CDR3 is CSAEPNSQETQYF. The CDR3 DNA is TGCAGCGCCGAACCGAACAGCCAAGAGACCCAGTACTTC.

The DNA of the CDR3 is TGTGCCAGCAGTGAGAGCGGAAGCTCCTACAATGAGCAGTTCTTC. Amino acid sequence: CASSESGSSYNEQFF. J is TRBJ2-1 and V is TRBV6-4; D might be TRBD2 (5 bases). Trimming removed 3 bases at V and 0 bases at J, with 9 bases between. The CDR3 is made up of 15 amino acids. Germline V gives CDR1 MRHNA, CDR2 SNTAGT.

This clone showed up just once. CDR3 region: CASSRQGGTEAFF. The CDR3 region has the DNA TGTGCCAGCAGCCGACAGGGTGGCACTGAAGCTTTCTTT. The chain has TRBV7-3 and TRBJ1-1; 7 positions match TRBD1. The CDR3 has 13 amino acids. Per germline, CDR1 SGHTA and CDR2 FQGTGA. The V segment lost 5 bases and the J segment 4 bases; nucleotides outside the gene matches: 4.

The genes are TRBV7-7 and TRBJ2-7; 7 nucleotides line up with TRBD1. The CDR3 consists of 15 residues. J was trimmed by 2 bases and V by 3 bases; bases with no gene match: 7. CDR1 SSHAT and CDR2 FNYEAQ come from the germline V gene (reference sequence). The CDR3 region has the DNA TGTGCCAGCAGCTTGGGACAGTTTCACCCCTACGAGCAGTACTTC. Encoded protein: CASSLGQFHPYEQYF.

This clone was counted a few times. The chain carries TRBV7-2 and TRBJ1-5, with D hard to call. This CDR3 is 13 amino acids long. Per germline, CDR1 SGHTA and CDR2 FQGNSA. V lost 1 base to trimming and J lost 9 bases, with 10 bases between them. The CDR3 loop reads CASSLGEPLPQHF. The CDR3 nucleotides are TGTGCCAGCAGCTTAGGAGAGCCTTTGCCCCAGCATTTT.

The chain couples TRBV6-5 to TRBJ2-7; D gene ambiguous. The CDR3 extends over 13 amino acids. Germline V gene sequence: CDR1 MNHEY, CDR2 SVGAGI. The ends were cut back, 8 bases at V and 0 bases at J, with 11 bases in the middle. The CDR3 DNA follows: TGTGCCAGCTCTGCGCTTACCTCCTACGAGCAGTACTTC. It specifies CASSALTSYEQYF.

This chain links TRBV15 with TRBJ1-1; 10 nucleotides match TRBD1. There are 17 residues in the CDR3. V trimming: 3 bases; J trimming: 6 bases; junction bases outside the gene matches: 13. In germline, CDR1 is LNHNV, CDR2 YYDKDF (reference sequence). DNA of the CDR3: TGTGCCACCAGCAGGGGGACAGGGGTTCCCCAAAGGGCTGAAGCTTTCTTT. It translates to CATSRGTGVPQRAEAFF.

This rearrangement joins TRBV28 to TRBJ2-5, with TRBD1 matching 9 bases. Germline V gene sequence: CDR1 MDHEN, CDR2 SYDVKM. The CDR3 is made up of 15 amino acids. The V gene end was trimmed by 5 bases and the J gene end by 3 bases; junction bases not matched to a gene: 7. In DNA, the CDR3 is TGTGCCAGCAGTGAGGACAGGGGAAGCGAAGAGACCCAGTACTTC. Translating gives CASSEDRGSEETQYF.

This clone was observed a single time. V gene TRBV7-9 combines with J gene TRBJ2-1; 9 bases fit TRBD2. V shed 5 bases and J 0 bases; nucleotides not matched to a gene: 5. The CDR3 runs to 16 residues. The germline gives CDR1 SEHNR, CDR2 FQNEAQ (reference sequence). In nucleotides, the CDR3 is TGTGCCAGCAGCCTACGACTAGCGGTCTCCTACAATGAGCAGTTCTTC. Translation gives CASSLRLAVSYNEQFF. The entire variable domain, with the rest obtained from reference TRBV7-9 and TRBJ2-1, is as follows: DTGVSQNPRHKITKRGQNVTFRCDPISEHNRLYWYRQTLGQGPEFLTYFQNEAQLEKSRLLSDRFSAERPKGSFSTLEIQRTEQGDSAMYLCASSLRLAVSYNEQFFGPGTRLTVL.

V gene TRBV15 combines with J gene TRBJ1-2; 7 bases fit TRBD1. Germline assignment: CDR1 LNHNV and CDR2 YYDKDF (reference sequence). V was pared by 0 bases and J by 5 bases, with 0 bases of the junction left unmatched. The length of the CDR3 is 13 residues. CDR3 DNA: TGTGCCACCAGCAGAGAACAGGGGTATGGCTACACCTTC. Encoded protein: CATSREQGYGYTF.

CDR3 in amino acids: CASSLGGGSGNTIYF. Here the CDR3 DNA reads TGTGCCAGCAGTTTAGGCGGGGGGTCTGGAAACACCATATATTTT. The rearrangement uses TRBV27 and TRBJ1-3, with D perhaps TRBD1 (5 bases). V was clipped by 2 bases and J by 1 base, with 9 bases between them. The CDR3 sequence is 15 residues long. Germline CDR1 and CDR2: MNHEY and SMNVEV (reference sequence).

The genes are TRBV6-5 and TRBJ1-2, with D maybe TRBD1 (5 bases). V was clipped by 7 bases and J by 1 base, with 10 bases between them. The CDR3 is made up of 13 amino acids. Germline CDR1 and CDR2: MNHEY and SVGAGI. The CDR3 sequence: CASKQDLNYGYTF. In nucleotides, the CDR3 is TGTGCCAGCAAACAGGACCTTAACTATGGCTACACCTTC.

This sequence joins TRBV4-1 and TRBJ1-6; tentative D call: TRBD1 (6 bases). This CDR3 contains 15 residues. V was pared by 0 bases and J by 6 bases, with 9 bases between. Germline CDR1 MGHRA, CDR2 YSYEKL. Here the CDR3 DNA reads TGCGCCAGCAGCCAAGATGGACAGCGTAATTCACCCCTCCACTTT. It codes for CASSQDGQRNSPLHF.

The CDR3 is CASSLAIYQPQHF. In DNA, the CDR3 is TGTGCCAGCAGCCTGGCCATTTATCAGCCCCAGCATTTT. This rearrangement joins TRBV7-8 to TRBJ1-5, with D hard to call. Per the germline V gene, CDR1 is SGHVS and CDR2 is FQNEAQ. Trimming cost V 5 bases and J 5 bases, with 10 bases left between them. The CDR3 sequence is 13 residues long.

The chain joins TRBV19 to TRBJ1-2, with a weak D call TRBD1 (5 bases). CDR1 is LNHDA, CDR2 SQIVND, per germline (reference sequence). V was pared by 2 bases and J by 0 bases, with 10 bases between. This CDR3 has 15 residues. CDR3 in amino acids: CASSIPTGANYGYTF. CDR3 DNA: TGTGCCAGTAGTATACCAACAGGAGCTAACTATGGCTACACCTTC.

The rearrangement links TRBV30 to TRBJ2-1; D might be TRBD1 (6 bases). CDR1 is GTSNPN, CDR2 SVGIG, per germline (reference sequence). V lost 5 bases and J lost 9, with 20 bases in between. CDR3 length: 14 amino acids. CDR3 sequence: CAWDPGQYIGEQFF. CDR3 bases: TGTGCCTGGGACCCGGGACAATATATTGGTGAGCAGTTCTTC. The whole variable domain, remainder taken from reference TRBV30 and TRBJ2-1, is SQTIHQWPATLVQPVGSPLSLECTVEGTSNPNLYWYRQAAGRGLQLLFYSVGIGQISSEVPQNLSASRPQDRQFILSSKKLLLSDSGFYLCAWDPGQYIGEQFFGPGTRLTVL.